This T cell receptor (beta chain) is from a study of cytomegalovirus exposure and HLA in healthy donors. This CDR3 has 18 residues. The germline V gene encodes CDR1 SGHNT and CDR2 YENEEA. V was clipped by 5 bases and J by 8 bases; unmatched bases: 18. This clone was recorded once. What it binds is unknown. In the PCR, 60 Vbeta and 13 Jbeta primers were used. The method was immunoSEQ multiplex PCR; TCRdb's version includes in-frame clones alone and lacks a portion of them. The sample carries roughly 200,000 clones, approximately 80% recorded once. Study-wide results and caveats: It is likely that the observed cluster of highly shared sequence variants was a sequencing artifact. Published work reported that the classifier diagnosed cytomegalovirus status with high specificity and sensitivity.

This chain uses TRBV11-3 with TRBJ2-1, with TRBD2 matching 10 bases. The source is a woman in her 30s in good health and CMV-seronegative. Sequencing was performed on PBMCs. Here the CDR3 DNA reads TGTGCCAGCAGCCGCGGGACCGATCGGAGCGGGAGGGAAGATGAGCAGTTCTTC. Translating gives CASSRGTDRSGREDEQFF.